These 20 T cell receptor beta chains originate from one sample sequenced in a study of cytomegalovirus exposure and HLA in healthy donors. 13 Jbeta primers and 60 Vbeta primers were used for the PCR. Sequencing was performed with immunoSEQ multiplex PCR; in TCRdb, only in-frame clones are kept and a portion is missing. The sample carries some 110,000 clones, around 77% recorded once. Sequenced input: PBMCs. Receptors were obtained from a man aged 50 or older in good health and CMV-seropositive.

The V call is TRBV19, the J call TRBJ2-5; 8 bases fit TRBD1. The DNA end lines up better with TRBJ2-7; the J call may be wrong. This CDR3 region has 15 residues. In germline, CDR1 is LNHDA, CDR2 SQIVND (reference sequence). The CDR3 region is CASSRLAGGGYEQYF. The CDR3 DNA reads as TGTGCCAGTAGTAGGCTCGCAGGGGGCGGCTACGAGCAGTACTTC.

This sequence joins TRBV5-5 and TRBJ1-2, with D perhaps TRBD1 (5 bases). CDR1 SGHKS and CDR2 YYEKEE come from the germline V gene (reference sequence). Deletions cut 5 bases from V and 6 bases from J, with 23 bases between. The CDR3 loop spans 16 amino acids. The CDR3 protein is CASSPSGGTITNGYTF. The CDR3 coding sequence is TGTGCCAGCAGTCCCAGCGGGGGTACCATAACTAATGGCTACACCTTC.

The V gene is TRBV6-6, the J gene TRBJ2-1; weak D call: TRBD2 (5 bases). Per germline, CDR1 MNHNY and CDR2 SVGAGI (reference sequence). Trimming pared 6 bases from V and 0 bases from J, leaving 9 bases between. This CDR3 region has 14 residues. The CDR3 DNA reads TGTGCCAGCAGACCGGGATACTCCTACAATGAGCAGTTCTTC. Translation: CASRPGYSYNEQFF.

The chain carries TRBV10-2 and TRBJ1-4; D call uncertain. The CDR3 runs to 12 residues. Trimming removed 8 bases from V and 3 bases from J, with 7 bases in between. The germline V gene encodes CDR1 WSHSY and CDR2 SAAADI. Here the CDR3 DNA reads TGCGCCAGCCGGGGTCCTAATGAAAAACTGTTTTTT. Encoded protein: CASRGPNEKLFF.

This clone appeared a single time. The chain links TRBV10-3 to TRBJ1-2, with TRBD1 matching over 10 bases. The CDR3 is 15 residues long. V shed 4 bases, J shed 8 bases, and the junction held 10 bases outside the gene matches. Looked up from germline, CDR1 is ENHRY and CDR2 is SYGVKD. The chain's CDR3 is CAISVRDRGGRGYTF. CDR3 sequence (DNA): TGTGCCATCAGTGTAAGGGACAGGGGAGGGCGGGGCTACACCTTC.

The chain carries TRBV19 and TRBJ1-5, with 11 bases identical to TRBD1. CDR1 is LNHDA and CDR2 is SQIVND in the germline V gene (reference sequence). Trimming took 3 bases from V and 3 from J; bases not matched to a gene: 1. The CDR3 extends over 15 amino acids. In DNA form, the CDR3 reads TGTGCCAGTAGTATGGGACAGGGGGACAATCAGCCCCAGCATTTT. The encoded protein is CASSMGQGDNQPQHF.

The CDR3 loop is CASSFMDRALYEQYF. CDR3 DNA sequence: TGTGCCAGCAGTTTTATGGACAGGGCATTATACGAGCAGTACTTC. The chain combines TRBV28 with TRBJ2-7, with 8 bases fitting TRBD1. CDR3 length: 15 residues. Germline loops: CDR1 MDHEN, CDR2 SYDVKM. V shed 3 bases and J 4 bases; nucleotides not matched to a gene: 8.

The rearrangement uses TRBV15 and TRBJ1-1; D may be TRBD1 (5 bases). The length of the CDR3 is 13 residues. Per germline, CDR1 LNHNV and CDR2 YYDKDF (reference sequence). Trimming pared 4 bases from V and 8 bases from J, leaving 14 bases between. The CDR3: CATSTGSRGEAFF. The CDR3 coding sequence is TGTGCCACCAGCACGGGGTCTCGGGGGGAAGCTTTCTTT. The full variable domain, completed using reference TRBV15 and TRBJ1-1, is DAMVIQNPRYQVTQFGKPVTLSCSQTLNHNVMYWYQQKSSQAPKLLFHYYDKDFNNEADTPDNFQSRRPNTSFCFLDIRSPGLGDTAMYLCATSTGSRGEAFFGQGTRLTVV.

The chain uses TRBV5-1 and TRBJ2-2, with 8 bases aligning to TRBD1. V shed 5 bases, J shed 3 bases, and the junction held 6 bases outside the gene matches. Germline V CDR1 and CDR2: SGHRS, YFSETQ. The CDR3 consists of 15 residues. CDR3 DNA: TGCGCCAGCAGTTTTCAGGGGGCGGACACCGGGGAGCTGTTTTTT. Its translation: CASSFQGADTGELFF.

This clone was counted only a few times. The same CDR3 is also encoded by other DNA sequences in this sample. The rearrangement uses TRBV18 and TRBJ2-5; no clear D gene. Between the trimmed V and J ends, which lost 3 bases and 0 bases, there was a span of 5 bases. Per germline, CDR1 KGHSH and CDR2 LQKENI. The CDR3 spans 13 residues. CDR3 protein: CASSPPNQETQYF. CDR3 in DNA: TGTGCCAGCTCACCTCCAAACCAAGAGACCCAGTACTTC.

The V call is TRBV19, the J call TRBJ1-1; D is perhaps TRBD1 (5 bases). The V and J ends lost 2 bases and 7 bases respectively, with 17 bases between them. Germline V gene lookup returns CDR1 LNHDA and CDR2 SQIVND (reference sequence). The CDR3 length is 15 residues. The CDR3 DNA reads as TGTGCCAGTAGTATATTAGGGGCAGGACGGGTTGAAGCTTTCTTT. This sequence encodes CASSILGAGRVEAFF.

The CDR3 nucleotides are TGCAGCGTTGAAGGCGGGGACAGGGGGTACGAGCAGTACTTC. Its protein is CSVEGGDRGYEQYF. This sequence joins TRBV29-1 and TRBJ2-7, with 11 bases that match TRBD1. The V segment lost 1 base and the J segment 4 bases; nucleotides outside the gene matches: 3. The germline V gene has CDR1 SQVTM and CDR2 ANQGSEA. This CDR3 contains 14 residues.

This clone was seen a single time. The chain is built from TRBV9 and TRBJ2-5; TRBD2 matches at 8 bases. Germline V gene lookup returns CDR1 SGDLS and CDR2 YYNGEE. There are 15 residues in the CDR3. V lost 4 bases, J lost 5 bases, and 10 bases stayed unmatched. CDR3 sequence: CASSWAGGVVETQYF. CDR3 bases: TGTGCCAGCAGCTGGGCCGGGGGGGTAGTGGAGACCCAGTACTTC.

The V call is TRBV10-3, the J call TRBJ1-2; 7 bases are a match to TRBD1. J gave up 5 bases and V 4 bases, and 10 bases lay outside the gene matches. The CDR3 spans 15 residues. From germline, CDR1 is ENHRY and CDR2 SYGVKD. The CDR3 protein is CAISGQGEMLYGYTF. CDR3 sequence (DNA): TGTGCCATCAGTGGGCAGGGGGAAATGTTGTATGGCTACACCTTC.

The chain combines TRBV7-9 with TRBJ1-4; D gene uncertain. V lost 8 bases to trimming and J lost 4 bases, with 17 bases between them. CDR3 length: 15 amino acids. CDR1 and CDR2 (germline): SEHNR, FQNEAQ (reference sequence). CDR3 DNA sequence: TGTGCCAGCGCCCCGGGGTCATCACATAATGAAAAACTGTTTTTT. Its protein is CASAPGSSHNEKLFF.

V gene TRBV18 combines with J gene TRBJ1-2, with a weak D call TRBD1 (6 bases). CDR1 is KGHSH, CDR2 LQKENI, per germline. The CDR3 contains 14 residues. The germline V and J ends were trimmed by 0 bases and 2 bases, with 7 bases remaining between them. The CDR3 DNA sequence: TGTGCCAGCTCACCACCGGGGGCGAACTATGGCTACACCTTC. Protein product: CASSPPGANYGYTF.

The rearrangement joins TRBV28 to TRBJ1-1, with D possibly matching TRBD1 (6 bases). V was pared by 6 bases and J by 6 bases, with 20 bases between. The CDR3 spans 15 residues. Germline loops: CDR1 MDHEN, CDR2 SYDVKM. The CDR3 DNA reads TGTGCCAGCAGCCCAGGCTCAACAGGGATCCCTGAAGCTTTCTTT. Translating gives CASSPGSTGIPEAFF. The full variable domain, with the rest looked up from reference TRBV28 and TRBJ1-1, is DVKVTQSSRYLVKRTGEKVFLECVQDMDHENMFWYRQDPGLGLRLIYFSYDVKMKEKGDIPEGYSVSREKKERFSLILESASTNQTSMYLCASSPGSTGIPEAFFGQGTRLTVV.

The gene calls are TRBV5-4 and TRBJ1-6; weak D call: TRBD1 (5 bases). Deletions cut 4 bases from V and 10 bases from J, with 15 bases between. CDR3 length equals 14 residues. The germline V gene encodes CDR1 SGHNT and CDR2 YYREEE (reference sequence). CDR3 DNA: TGTGCCAGCAGCCCCACAGGTGGTCGGTCACCCCTCCACTTT. Protein: CASSPTGGRSPLHF.

The rearrangement links TRBV30 to TRBJ2-1; 10 bases match TRBD1. Looked up from germline, CDR1 is GTSNPN and CDR2 is SVGIG (reference sequence). J lost 9 bases, V lost 4 bases, and 3 bases had no gene match. The CDR3 has 12 amino acids. Here the CDR3 reads CAWTGQGFEQFF. The CDR3 nucleotides are TGTGCCTGGACGGGACAGGGGTTTGAGCAGTTCTTC.

The chain joins TRBV2 to TRBJ2-5; D gene ambiguous. There are 12 residues in the CDR3. The V end lost 5 bases, the J end lost 4 bases, and 8 bases lay between the germline ends. The germline gives CDR1 SNHLY, CDR2 FYNNEI. The CDR3 region has the DNA TGTGCCAGCAGTCCCGGGTCAGAGACCCAGTACTTC. Translation: CASSPGSETQYF.